This T cell receptor beta chain was sequenced in a study of blood T cell repertoires in COVID-19. On the study more broadly: T cells, B-cell-depleted T cells, or PBMCs provided the cDNA or gDNA that served as material.

This CDR3 has 14 amino acids. The trim removed 2 bases at V and 4 bases at J, leaving 0 bases unmatched. Germline V gene data show CDR1 as MNHEY and CDR2 as SVGAGI. Per the authors' pipeline: Estimated nucleated cell counts came from reference gene primer amplification. Produced via immunoSEQ multiplex PCR; TCRdb's table is partial and in-frame only. The V and J calls and clone size come from that table; D and trimming were worked out from the DNA. The top ten clones hold 0.99% of a sample with 180,000 or so clones, roughly nine tenths of them seen once. V usage is TRBV6-5 and J usage is TRBJ2-5; TRBD1 aligns across 11 bases. This receptor was obtained from a young man with acute or convalescent COVID-19. The specimen was peripheral blood. CDR3 DNA: TGTGCCAGCAGTTACGGGACAGGGGGAGAGACCCAGTACTTC. This encodes CASSYGTGGETQYF.